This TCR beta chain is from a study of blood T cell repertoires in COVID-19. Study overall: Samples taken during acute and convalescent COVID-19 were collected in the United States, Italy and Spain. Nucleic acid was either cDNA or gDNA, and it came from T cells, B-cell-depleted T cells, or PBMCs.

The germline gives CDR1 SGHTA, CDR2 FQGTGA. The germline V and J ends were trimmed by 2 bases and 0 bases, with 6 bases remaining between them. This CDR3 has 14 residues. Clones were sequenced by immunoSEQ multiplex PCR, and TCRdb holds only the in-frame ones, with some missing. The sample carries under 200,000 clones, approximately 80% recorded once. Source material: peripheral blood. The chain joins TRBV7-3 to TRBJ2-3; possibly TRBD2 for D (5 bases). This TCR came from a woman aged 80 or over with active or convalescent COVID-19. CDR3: CASSLRRSTDTQYF. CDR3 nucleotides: TGTGCCAGCAGCTTACGGAGGAGCACAGATACGCAGTATTTT. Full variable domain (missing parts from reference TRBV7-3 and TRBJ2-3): GAGVSQTPSNKVTEKGKYVELRCDPISGHTALYWYRQSLGQGPEFLIYFQGTGAADDSGLPNDRFFAVRPEGSVSTLKIQRTERGDSAVYLCASSLRRSTDTQYFGPGTRLTVL.